The 25 T cell receptor beta chains below all came from one sample that was sequenced in a study of blood T cell repertoires in COVID-19. The data were produced by immunoSEQ multiplex PCR, yet TCRdb's version contains in-frame clones alone and is incomplete. The data show over 90,000 clones, more than 85% seen once. Sequencing was performed on peripheral blood. These TCRs come from a human donor in a cohort sampled during active COVID-19.

The chain carries TRBV5-1 and TRBJ2-1; 7 bases match TRBD2. Per germline, CDR1 SGHRS and CDR2 YFSETQ. With 1 base clipped from V and 1 base from J, the junction kept 2 bases outside the gene matches. The CDR3 is 15 residues long. The CDR3 DNA follows: TGCGCCAGCAGCTTGCGGACTAGATCCTACAATGAGCAGTTCTTC. It codes for CASSLRTRSYNEQFF.

This rearrangement joins TRBV11-2 to TRBJ2-1, with TRBD2 matching over 12 bases. The CDR3 contains 18 residues. Looked up from germline, CDR1 is SGHAT and CDR2 is FQNNGV. The trim removed 1 base at V and 0 bases at J, leaving 4 bases unmatched. DNA for the CDR3: TGTGCCAGCAGCTTAGGACTAGCGGGAGTACGCTCCTACAATGAGCAGTTCTTC. This gives the protein CASSLGLAGVRSYNEQFF.

J is TRBJ2-3 and V is TRBV19; D may be TRBD2 (6 bases). Trimming shortened V by 8 bases and J by 2 bases, and 20 bases separated the two germline ends. Germline values: CDR1 LNHDA, CDR2 SQIVND (reference sequence). This CDR3 has 16 residues. CDR3 amino acids: CASAGLQKTNTDTQYF. The CDR3 coding sequence is TGTGCCAGTGCGGGACTCCAAAAGACTAACACAGATACGCAGTATTTT. Filled out from reference TRBV19 and TRBJ2-3, the complete variable domain reads DGGITQSPKYLFRKEGQNVTLSCEQNLNHDAMYWYRQDPGQGLRLIYYSQIVNDFQKGDIAEGYSVSREKKESFPLTVTSAQKNPTAFYLCASAGLQKTNTDTQYFGPGTRLTVL.

The V and J genes are TRBV29-1 and TRBJ1-6; 7 positions agree with TRBD1. Germline V gives CDR1 SQVTM, CDR2 ANQGSEA. The ends lost 6 bases at V and 9 bases at J; junction bases unmatched: 8. This CDR3 has 13 amino acids. CDR3 amino acids: CSVRTGAGSPLHF. In nucleotides, the CDR3 is TGCAGCGTGAGAACAGGGGCGGGTTCACCCCTCCACTTT.

This clone was detected only once. The J gene is TRBJ2-1, the V gene TRBV7-9; possible D gene TRBD2, 5 bases. Trimming stripped 1 base from V and 7 bases from J, with 5 bases between. The CDR3 has 12 amino acids. CDR1 and CDR2 from the germline V gene are SEHNR and FQNEAQ (reference sequence). The CDR3 DNA sequence: TGTGCCAGCAGCTTAGTAGCGAATGAGCAGTTCTTC. Translation: CASSLVANEQFF.

CDR3 in DNA: TGTGCCAGCAGCCCCCCACGGATAGGGGGCGCGGAGACCCAGTACTTC. Amino acids: CASSPPRIGGAETQYF. The chain joins TRBV3-1 (or the pseudogene TRBV3-2) to TRBJ2-5, with 7 bases matching TRBD1. Losses at the gene ends were 4 bases for V and 5 bases for J; bases not matched to a gene: 13. Germline-derived CDR1 and CDR2 are LGHDT and YNNKEL (reference sequence). The CDR3 consists of 16 residues.

This clone has just one count. The chain carries TRBV6-5 and TRBJ1-5; 9 bases map to TRBD1. Per germline, CDR1 MNHEY and CDR2 SVGAGI. The ends lost 0 bases at V and 7 bases at J; junction bases unmatched: 4. The CDR3 spans 15 residues. Here the CDR3 DNA reads TGTGCCAGCAGTTACTCGGGGACAGGGCACCAGCCCCAGCATTTT. The encoded protein is CASSYSGTGHQPQHF.

This clone was detected once. The V and J genes are TRBV3-1 (or the pseudogene TRBV3-2) and TRBJ1-1, with D maybe TRBD1 (5 bases). The V gene lost 3 bases and the J gene lost 10 bases, with 15 bases spanning the gap. This CDR3 contains 13 residues. Germline values: CDR1 LGHDT, CDR2 YNNKEL (reference sequence). The CDR3 here is CASSQRTNLGAFF. The CDR3 nucleotides read TGTGCCAGCAGCCAGCGGACAAATCTAGGAGCTTTCTTT.

The V and J genes are TRBV5-1 and TRBJ2-2, with unresolved D. The V gene lost 0 bases and the J gene lost 3 bases, with 6 bases spanning the gap. This CDR3 has 14 amino acids. Germline values: CDR1 SGHRS, CDR2 YFSETQ. This chain's CDR3 is CASSLEEDTGELFF. CDR3 bases: TGCGCCAGCAGCTTGGAAGAGGACACCGGGGAGCTGTTTTTT.

The chain links TRBV5-6 to TRBJ1-6; 8 bases line up with TRBD1. The CDR3 covers 16 residues. Germline CDR1 and CDR2: SGHDT and YYEEEE. V lost 0 bases, J lost 9 bases, and 8 bases stayed unmatched. The CDR3 region is CASSLAAGQGGSPLHF. The DNA of the CDR3 is TGTGCCAGCAGCTTGGCGGCCGGACAGGGTGGTTCACCCCTCCACTTT. The full variable domain, in which reference TRBV5-6 and TRBJ1-6 provide the parts outside the CDR3, is DAGVTQSPTHLIKTRGQQVTLRCSPKSGHDTVSWYQQALGQGPQFIFQYYEEEERQRGNFPDRFSGHQFPNYSSELNVNALLLGDSALYLCASSLAAGQGGSPLHFGNGTRLTVT.

V is TRBV6-5 and J is TRBJ2-1; 11 nucleotides align to TRBD2. With 4 bases clipped from V and 6 bases from J, the junction kept 8 bases outside the gene matches. This CDR3 comprises 16 residues. The germline CDR1 and CDR2 sequences are MNHEY and SVGAGI. CDR3 protein: CASSFIAGGPVNEQFF. DNA for the CDR3: TGTGCCAGCAGTTTCATAGCGGGGGGGCCGGTCAATGAGCAGTTCTTC.

V is TRBV5-4 and J is TRBJ2-1; tentatively, D is TRBD2 (6 bases). V shed 4 bases and J shed 3 bases, with 14 bases lying between them. This CDR3 spans 15 amino acids. CDR1 and CDR2 (germline): SGHNT, YYREEE (reference sequence). CDR3 protein: CASSITGTYYNEQFF. CDR3 nucleotide sequence: TGTGCCAGCAGCATAACCGGGACTTACTACAATGAGCAGTTCTTC.

The rearrangement joins TRBV3-1 (or the pseudogene TRBV3-2) to TRBJ2-1; the match to TRBD1 covers 7 bases. This CDR3 is built from 17 residues. Germline lookup yields CDR1 LGHDT and CDR2 YNNKEL (reference sequence). Germline trimming cut 4 bases from V and 7 bases from J; bases unmatched to any gene: 16. The CDR3 coding sequence is TGTGCCAGCAGCCGAAATGAGGACAGGTTGGACGTTAATGAGCAGTTCTTC. This encodes CASSRNEDRLDVNEQFF.

This sequence joins TRBV4-2 and TRBJ2-5; 9 bases fit TRBD2. This CDR3 spans 17 amino acids. J lost 5 bases, V lost 4 bases, and 14 bases had no gene match. Germline V CDR1 and CDR2: LGHNA, YNFKEQ. The CDR3 sequence: CASSPQRGREGRETQYF. CDR3 DNA: TGTGCCAGCAGCCCCCAGCGGGGGCGGGAGGGCCGGGAGACCCAGTACTTC.

The rearrangement joins TRBV25-1 to TRBJ2-5; D unclear. Germline loops: CDR1 MGHDK, CDR2 SYGVNS. The CDR3 loop spans 16 amino acids. The V end was cut by 1 base, the J end by 5 bases, with 17 bases between. CDR3 sequence: CASSELAPALGETQYF. As DNA, the CDR3 is TGTGCCAGCAGTGAATTGGCACCGGCCCTCGGGGAGACCCAGTACTTC.

The chain carries TRBV11-1 and TRBJ1-2; TRBD1 aligns across 8 bases. V shed 5 bases and J 1 base; nucleotides not matched to a gene: 6. The germline V gene has CDR1 SGHAT and CDR2 FQDESV (reference sequence). CDR3 size: 15 residues. CDR3: CASSPRTGLNYGYTF. The DNA for the CDR3 is TGTGCCAGCAGCCCTCGGACAGGGCTTAACTATGGCTACACCTTC.

This clone was observed a few times. The chain uses TRBV6-6 and TRBJ1-5, with 8 bases identical to TRBD1. The germline V gene encodes CDR1 MNHNY and CDR2 SVGAGI (reference sequence). J lost 0 bases, V lost 5 bases, and 24 bases had no gene match. The CDR3 contains 22 residues. The CDR3 spells CASSPWDRDRRLYTSSNQPQHF. The CDR3 nucleotides are TGTGCCAGCAGTCCTTGGGACCGGGACAGGAGACTATATACCTCTAGCAATCAGCCCCAGCATTTT.

The rearrangement uses TRBV2 and TRBJ1-2; 9 positions match TRBD1. The CDR3 consists of 16 residues. CDR1 is SNHLY, CDR2 FYNNEI, per germline. The ends lost 3 bases at V and 7 bases at J; junction bases unmatched: 12. The CDR3 nucleotides are TGTGCCAGCAGTGATTCGGTAACCGGGACAGGGTCTGGCTACACCTTC. It yields the protein CASSDSVTGTGSGYTF.

In its sample, this clone was seen once. The gene calls are TRBV10-1 and TRBJ1-5, with 9 bases matching TRBD1. CDR1 is WNHNN and CDR2 is SYGVQD in the germline V gene (reference sequence). This CDR3 is 18 amino acids long. Unmatched junction bases numbered 12, after V lost 6 bases and J lost 0 bases. CDR3 sequence reads: CASRTSGTGRNSNQPQHF. The CDR3 coding sequence is TGCGCCAGCAGGACCTCCGGGACAGGGAGGAATAGCAATCAGCCCCAGCATTTT.

The chain is built from TRBV29-1 and TRBJ1-1; D unresolved. CDR3 length equals 13 residues. Per the germline V gene, CDR1 is SQVTM and CDR2 is ANQGSEA. With 2 bases removed from V and 6 bases from J, the gap between germline ends came to 13 bases. In nucleotides, the CDR3 is TGCAGCGTTGAAAGGCCCGGGAGCGCTGAAGCTTTCTTT. It is translated as CSVERPGSAEAFF.

The chain recombines TRBV11-2 with TRBJ2-3, with 11 positions matching TRBD2. J was trimmed by 2 bases and V by 5 bases; bases with no gene match: 3. CDR3 size: 15 residues. Germline lookup yields CDR1 SGHAT and CDR2 FQNNGV. In DNA form, the CDR3 reads TGTGCCAGCAGCCGACTAGCGGGGTACACAGATACGCAGTATTTT. Protein sequence: CASSRLAGYTDTQYF.

The chain couples TRBV7-2 to TRBJ2-7, with D uncertain. CDR3 length equals 15 residues. The V end was cut by 5 bases, the J end by 5 bases, with 19 bases between. Germline lookup yields CDR1 SGHTA and CDR2 FQGNSA. Written as DNA, the CDR3 is TGTGCCAGCAGCCCTGTGAATGCAGGCATCAACGAGCAGTACTTC. This encodes CASSPVNAGINEQYF.

This chain joins TRBV15 and TRBJ1-1, with no clear D. CDR3 size: 15 residues. Germline loops: CDR1 LNHNV, CDR2 YYDKDF (reference sequence). V was pared by 3 bases and J by 2 bases, with 13 bases between. The CDR3 loop reads CATSSLRLSNTEAFF. CDR3 coding DNA: TGTGCCACCAGCAGCCTCCGACTGTCCAACACTGAAGCTTTCTTT.

This clone has only one observation. This chain joins TRBV19 and TRBJ2-3, with TRBD2 identical over 11 bases. Germline V CDR1 and CDR2: LNHDA, SQIVND (reference sequence). The CDR3 is 15 residues long. V was clipped by 7 bases and J by 6 bases; unmatched bases: 9. Here the CDR3 DNA reads TGTGCCAGTACCCCCCTAGCGGGAGGATCTGATACGCAGTATTTT. Protein product: CASTPLAGGSDTQYF. Together with reference TRBV19 and TRBJ2-3, the CDR3 gives the full variable domain: DGGITQSPKYLFRKEGQNVTLSCEQNLNHDAMYWYRQDPGQGLRLIYYSQIVNDFQKGDIAEGYSVSREKKESFPLTVTSAQKNPTAFYLCASTPLAGGSDTQYFGPGTRLTVL.

The V call is TRBV4-1, the J call TRBJ2-7; TRBD1 matches at 9 bases. Trimming at V came to 4 bases and at J to 9 bases, leaving 10 bases not matched to a gene. This CDR3 is built from 14 residues. Germline V gives CDR1 MGHRA, CDR2 YSYEKL. The CDR3 DNA follows: TGCGCCAGCAGCCCCGTGGGACAGGGAGGTGTGCAGTACTTC. Its translation is CASSPVGQGGVQYF.